The present TCR beta chain was sequenced within a study of blood T cell repertoires in COVID-19. Overall study context: The study drew acute and convalescent COVID-19 samples from the United States, Italy and Spain. The cDNA or gDNA used as material had been derived from T cells, B-cell-depleted T cells, or PBMCs.

The CDR3 extends over 14 amino acids. CDR1 and CDR2 from the germline V gene are GTSNPN and SVGIG (reference sequence). The V end was cut by 1 base, the J end by 2 bases, with 9 bases between. In the authors' workflow: Amplified reference gene primers provided the basis for estimating nucleated cell counts. TCRdb keeps only in-frame clones here, not all; method: immunoSEQ multiplex PCR. The V and J calls and clone size come from that table; D and trimming were worked out from the DNA. The sample has around 200,000 clones; approximately 84% are singletons. This rearrangement joins TRBV30 to TRBJ2-1, with a tentative D call TRBD1 (6 bases). The sample comprised peripheral blood. This receptor was identified in a man in his forties or fifties with active or convalescent COVID-19. The CDR3 sequence: CAWSAGTTYNEQFF. The CDR3 DNA follows: TGTGCCTGGAGTGCCGGGACAACCTACAATGAGCAGTTCTTC.